These 11 T cell receptor beta chains share one sample of origin, sequenced in a study of blood T cells in healthy people across ages. Sample-barcoded 5' priming and a J-beta primer mix drove a second PCR of about 6 to 12 cycles. TCRdb used MiXCR to reprocess the 5' RACE reads, holding one entry per CDR3 protein. The table includes about 1,400,000 distinct CDR3 sequences, approximately 59% detected once. The sequenced sample was blood. The receptors stem from a young man in good health.

The chain joins TRBV20-1 to TRBJ2-7, with D possibly called TRBD1 or TRBD2 (5 bases each). Germline V CDR1 and CDR2: DFQATT, SNEGSKA (reference sequence). V was shortened by 6 bases and J by 0 bases, with 12 bases between the two germline ends. CDR3 length equals 13 residues. The CDR3 loop reads CSATGADSYEQYF. The CDR3 region has the DNA TGCAGTGCCACCGGGGCAGACTCCTACGAGCAGTACTTC.

This clonotype has a single count. V usage is TRBV6-1 and J usage is TRBJ2-7; 13 nucleotides line up with TRBD2. Germline assignment: CDR1 MNHNS and CDR2 SASEGT. CDR3 size: 16 residues. After removal of 3 bases from V and 3 bases from J, the junction contained 5 bases not matched to a gene. This CDR3 reads CASSEGLAGFRYEQYF. The CDR3 coding sequence is TGTGCCAGCAGTGAGGGACTAGCGGGGTTCCGCTACGAGCAGTACTTC.

This CDR3 is CASHHSTGEETQYF. CDR3 sequence (DNA): TGTGCCAGCCACCACTCGACAGGGGAAGAGACCCAGTACTTC. V is TRBV12-3 or TRBV12-4 and J is TRBJ2-5, with 8 bases fitting TRBD1. With V trimmed by 8 bases and J by 3 bases, 8 bases remained unmatched. This CDR3 has 14 amino acids.

The gene calls are TRBV11-2 and TRBJ2-2, with D possibly being TRBD1 or TRBD2 (7 bases each). Germline V gives CDR1 SGHAT, CDR2 FQNNGV. Trimming took off 5 bases at V and 6 bases at J, with 19 bases between the two ends. The CDR3 totals 16 residues. The CDR3 sequence is CASSHYRGSGAGELFF. The CDR3 DNA sequence: TGTGCCAGCAGCCACTACAGGGGCAGCGGGGCCGGGGAGCTGTTTTTT.

The chain links TRBV27 to TRBJ2-3; TRBD2 matches at 9 bases. The CDR3 runs to 15 residues. CDR1 is MNHEY, CDR2 SMNVEV, per germline (reference sequence). J was trimmed by 6 bases and V by 1 base; bases with no gene match: 5. The CDR3 is CASSLFSGSWDTQYF. CDR3 DNA sequence: TGTGCCAGCAGTTTATTTAGCGGGAGTTGGGATACGCAGTATTTT.

The chain couples TRBV3-1 to TRBJ2-1, with a possible D match to TRBD1 (5 bases). Matching the DNA end better, TRBJ2-7 makes the J call doubtful. The germline CDR1 and CDR2 sequences are LGHDT and YNNKEL (reference sequence). CDR3 size: 12 residues. The CDR3 loop is CASSQKGRVQYF. DNA of the CDR3: TGTGCCAGCAGCCAGAAGGGGCGTGTGCAGTACTTC.

This clonotype was detected only once. The rearrangement links TRBV7-6 to TRBJ2-3; possible D gene TRBD2, 5 bases. V lost 5 bases and J lost 4, with 13 bases in between. In germline, CDR1 is SGHVS, CDR2 FNYEAQ. The CDR3 runs to 14 residues. The CDR3 spells CASSNFGGSDTQYF. Here the CDR3 DNA reads TGTGCCAGCAGCAACTTCGGCGGGTCAGATACGCAGTATTTT.

This clonotype was detected ten times or more. The chain recombines TRBV6-2 or TRBV6-3 with TRBJ2-3; the D gene is possibly TRBD2 (6 bases). The V end was cut by 4 bases, the J end by 4 bases, with 12 bases between. Germline V gene lookup returns CDR1 MNHEY and CDR2 SVGEGT. The CDR3 contains 14 residues. The CDR3 region is CASSFASGADTQYF. The DNA of the CDR3 is TGTGCCAGCAGTTTTGCCTCGGGGGCAGATACGCAGTATTTT.

This clonotype was recorded a few times. The chain links TRBV7-8 to TRBJ2-7; D unclear. The V end was cut by 7 bases, the J end by 0 bases, with 16 bases between. The CDR3 is 15 amino acids. From germline, CDR1 is SGHVS and CDR2 FQNEAQ. CDR3 bases: TGTGCCAGCACCCCATCAGCTAAATTCTCCTACGAGCAGTACTTC. Translation: CASTPSAKFSYEQYF.

This chain connects TRBV21-1 to TRBJ1-2. TRBV21-1 counts as a pseudogene. The CDR3 consists of 13 residues. CDR3 residues: CASEAKAGYGYTF. In DNA form, the CDR3 reads TGTGCCAGCGAAGCGAAGGCGGGCTATGGCTACACCTTC.

The DNA of the CDR3 is TGTGCCAGCTCTCGGGACTCGCGCACAGATACGCAGTATTTT. Translating it yields CASSRDSRTDTQYF. The chain uses TRBV18 and TRBJ2-3; D perhaps matches TRBD2 (6 bases). This CDR3 region has 14 residues. CDR1 KGHSH and CDR2 LQKENI come from the germline V gene. The V end was cut by 6 bases, the J end by 1 base, with 11 bases between.